Sequencing of this TCR beta chain was carried out in a study of blood T cell repertoires in COVID-19. Whole-study context: The samples span acute and convalescent COVID-19 from the United States, Italy and Spain.

In germline, CDR1 is MDHEN, CDR2 SYDVKM. V shed 7 bases, J shed 4 bases, and the junction held 9 bases outside the gene matches. This CDR3 is 15 amino acids long. In the authors' methods: From reference gene primer amplification, estimates of nucleated cell counts were derived. Sequencing was performed with immunoSEQ multiplex PCR; in TCRdb, only in-frame clones are kept and a portion is missing. V and J calls plus clone size are reproduced from that table; the DNA served to infer D and trimming. The sample carries under 500,000 clones, roughly 90% recorded once. The V gene is TRBV28, the J gene TRBJ2-7; 11 bases fit TRBD1. The specimen sequenced was peripheral blood. This TCR derives from a woman in her 30s with acute or convalescent COVID-19. The CDR3 bases are TGTGCCAGCACCCCAGCCGGGACAGGGGGTTACGAGCAGTACTTC. It yields the protein CASTPAGTGGYEQYF.